This section outlines one T cell receptor (beta chain) sequence together with its context. Authors' processing steps: Estimates of nucleated cell counts were drawn from the amplification of reference gene primers. Some clones are missing from TCRdb's copy, which holds only in-frame ones; the method was immunoSEQ multiplex PCR. The DNA was the basis for D and trimming; V, J and clone size are from that table. The sample records about 150,000 clones, 88% being singletons. The data were obtained in a study of blood T cell repertoires in COVID-19. This CDR3 comprises 13 residues. Between the trimmed V and J ends, which lost 10 bases and 1 base, there was a span of 10 bases. The germline V gene has CDR1 MNHEY and CDR2 SVGAGI.

The V call is TRBV6-5, the J call TRBJ2-2, with a tentative D call TRBD1 (6 bases). The origin of this receptor is a human donor with COVID-19, enrolled during active disease. The donor label of this sample is uncertain. Sequencing was carried out using peripheral blood. The CDR3 nucleotides are TGTGCCATCAAACAGGGGAACACCGGGGAGCTGTTTTTT. Its translation: CAIKQGNTGELFF.